These 21 T cell receptor beta chains were all obtained from the same sample, sequenced in a study of blood T cell repertoires in COVID-19. Method: immunoSEQ multiplex PCR; TCRdb's copy keeps in-frame clones and lacks some. Of some 150,000 clones in the sample, around 79% were seen once. Sequenced material: peripheral blood. Receptors were obtained from a man aged 45-60 years with active or convalescent COVID-19.

This clone was seen only once. This chain joins TRBV27 and TRBJ1-6; TRBD1 agrees at 11 bases. Trimming at V came to 1 base and at J to 3 bases, leaving 2 bases not matched to a gene. The CDR3 has 17 residues. CDR1 MNHEY and CDR2 SMNVEV come from the germline V gene (reference sequence). The CDR3, as DNA: TGTGCCAGCAGTTTATTCGGGACAGGGGGCTATAATTCACCCCTCCACTTT. It codes for CASSLFGTGGYNSPLHF.

This clone appeared a few times. V is TRBV30 and J is TRBJ1-1; D gene unclear. The length of the CDR3 is 13 residues. V was pared by 2 bases and J by 3 bases, with 10 bases between. Germline V gene data show CDR1 as GTSNPN and CDR2 as SVGIG (reference sequence). CDR3 nucleotides: TGTGCCTGGAGTTTTAGGGAGTACACTGAAGCTTTCTTT. Its translation: CAWSFREYTEAFF.

Comment on this clone: A junction end diverges from the germline sequence, so it may reflect a read error. This chain uses TRBV27 with TRBJ1-2; 8 bases are shared with TRBD1. This CDR3 comprises 14 residues. The germline V gene encodes CDR1 MNHEY and CDR2 SMNVEV (reference sequence). The DNA of the CDR3 is TGTGCCAGCAGTCTATCAGGGGGCGGTTATGGCTACACCTTC. This translates into CASSLSGGGYGYTF.

The count of this clone is one. This chain connects TRBV24-1 to TRBJ2-7, with D tentatively TRBD1 (6 bases). CDR1 is KGHDR, CDR2 SFDVKD, per germline. V was shortened by 11 bases and J by 4 bases, with 17 bases between the two germline ends. The CDR3 runs to 13 residues. CDR3 amino acids: CANPVPGEYEQYF. The CDR3 DNA sequence: TGTGCCAACCCGGTGCCAGGGGAGTACGAGCAGTACTTC.

The chain joins TRBV24-1 to TRBJ2-1; TRBD2 might be the D (5 bases). The length of the CDR3 is 16 residues. In germline, CDR1 is KGHDR, CDR2 SFDVKD. V was shortened by 0 bases and J by 3 bases, with 11 bases between the two germline ends. In DNA form, the CDR3 reads TGTGCCACCAGTGATTTGGGGGAGAGAGGCTACAATGAGCAGTTCTTC. Encoded protein: CATSDLGERGYNEQFF.

V usage is TRBV21-1 and J usage is TRBJ2-7; the tabulated D call, TRBD2, remains unverified against the DNA. TRBV21-1 is flagged as a pseudogene. This CDR3 has 14 amino acids. In DNA form, the CDR3 reads TGTGCCAGCAGCCCAAGAGCGGCAGACTACGAGCAGTACTTC. It translates to CASSPRAADYEQYF.

This chain links TRBV11-3 with TRBJ1-1, with 7 bases lining up with TRBD1. The junction had 7 bases not matched to a gene; V was cut back by 1 base and J by 5 bases. Per germline, CDR1 SGHNT and CDR2 YENEEA. The CDR3 loop spans 15 amino acids. The CDR3 loop is CASSLGGTGETEAFF. CDR3 bases: TGTGCCAGCAGCTTAGGCGGAACAGGGGAGACTGAAGCTTTCTTT.

This clone showed up just a few times. DNA for the CDR3: TGTGCCAGCAGCTTGGATTTTGAGGCCTTATACTATGGCTACACCTTC. It encodes CASSLDFEALYYGYTF. J is TRBJ1-2 and V is TRBV5-5; D remains ambiguous. This CDR3 has 16 amino acids. V shed 0 bases and J shed 3 bases, with 15 bases lying between them. Germline CDR1 and CDR2: SGHKS and YYEKEE (reference sequence).

The CDR3, as DNA: TGCGCCAGCAGCTTGAAGACTAGCACAGATACGCAGTATTTT. It yields the protein CASSLKTSTDTQYF. The rearrangement uses TRBV5-1 and TRBJ2-3; no clear D. This CDR3 comprises 14 residues. With 1 base removed from V and 0 bases from J, the gap between germline ends came to 6 bases. CDR1 is SGHRS, CDR2 YFSETQ, per germline.

The chain is built from TRBV11-2 and TRBJ2-4; possibly TRBD1 for D (5 bases). V shed 2 bases and J shed 6 bases, with 14 bases lying between them. The germline V gene encodes CDR1 SGHAT and CDR2 FQNNGV. The CDR3 is made up of 15 amino acids. CDR3 nucleotide sequence: TGTGCCAGCAGCTTAATCAAGGGGCTGGGAAACATTCAGTACTTC. The encoded protein is CASSLIKGLGNIQYF.

Here the CDR3 DNA reads TGTGCCAGCAGCCAAGGTCCGGGGTTGAACACTGAAGCTTTCTTT. This sequence encodes CASSQGPGLNTEAFF. The chain combines TRBV7-3 with TRBJ1-1; D unclear. The CDR3 has 15 amino acids. V lost 5 bases to trimming and J lost 0 bases, with 13 bases between them. Looked up from germline, CDR1 is SGHTA and CDR2 is FQGTGA.

The chain uses TRBV5-1 and TRBJ2-2; maybe TRBD1 (6 bases). The CDR3 is made up of 16 amino acids. The V gene lost 4 bases and the J gene lost 1 base, with 14 bases spanning the gap. CDR1 is SGHRS and CDR2 is YFSETQ in the germline V gene. CDR3 coding DNA: TGCGCCAGCAGCCACGGCTACAGGGTGAACACCGGGGAGCTGTTTTTT. Translating it yields CASSHGYRVNTGELFF.

The chain carries TRBV19 and TRBJ2-3, with a possible D match to TRBD2 (5 bases). V gave up 10 bases and J gave up 3 bases, with 17 bases separating them. Germline values: CDR1 LNHDA, CDR2 SQIVND (reference sequence). The length of the CDR3 is 14 residues. The CDR3 loop reads CATQTGLGTDTQYF. The DNA for the CDR3 is TGTGCCACTCAGACGGGGTTGGGGACAGATACGCAGTATTTT.

The genes are TRBV5-1 and TRBJ2-1; no definite D call. Trimming shortened V by 0 bases and J by 10 bases, and 5 bases separated the two germline ends. Germline lookup yields CDR1 SGHRS and CDR2 YFSETQ. The CDR3 is 11 residues long. CDR3: CASSLDWEQFF. Written as DNA, the CDR3 is TGCGCCAGCAGCTTGGACTGGGAGCAGTTCTTC.

This chain links TRBV27 with TRBJ2-1, with D possibly matching TRBD2 (6 bases). CDR1 and CDR2 (germline): MNHEY, SMNVEV (reference sequence). Trimming pared 0 bases from V and 3 bases from J, leaving 15 bases between. This CDR3 contains 17 residues. The CDR3 DNA is TGTGCCAGCAGTTTATCGGGAGGACACAGAGTCTACAATGAGCAGTTCTTC. Protein: CASSLSGGHRVYNEQFF.

The V call is TRBV21-1, the J call TRBJ2-1; the tabulated D call, TRBD2, remains unverified against the DNA. TRBV21-1 is marked as a pseudogene. There are 14 residues in the CDR3. CDR3: CATVPWRGDNEQFF. For the CDR3, the DNA is TGTGCCACCGTCCCTTGGCGGGGGGACAATGAGCAGTTCTTC.

The chain is built from TRBV5-1 and TRBJ2-7; 10 positions match TRBD2. Trimming took 1 base from V and 7 from J; bases not matched to a gene: 8. This CDR3 spans 15 amino acids. Germline CDR1 is SGHRS and CDR2 is YFSETQ. CDR3 residues: CASSLTPAGGREQYF. DNA of the CDR3: TGCGCCAGCAGCTTGACCCCAGCGGGAGGGCGTGAGCAGTACTTC.

The chain recombines TRBV10-3 with TRBJ1-2; TRBD1 matches 11 bases. This CDR3 spans 14 amino acids. V was clipped by 3 bases and J by 6 bases; unmatched bases: 3. The germline V gene encodes CDR1 ENHRY and CDR2 SYGVKD. CDR3 coding DNA: TGTGCCATCAGTGAAGGACAGGGGGCGGATGGCTACACCTTC. Translated, it gives CAISEGQGADGYTF.

The genes are TRBV11-3 and TRBJ2-7; unclear D gene. CDR1 is SGHNT and CDR2 is YENEEA in the germline V gene. Trimming removed 0 bases at V and 3 bases at J, with 6 bases between. The CDR3 extends over 13 amino acids. The CDR3 here is CASSLDPRYEQYF. CDR3 coding DNA: TGTGCCAGCAGCTTAGATCCCCGCTACGAGCAGTACTTC. Based on the CDR3 plus reference TRBV11-3 and TRBJ2-7, the full variable domain is EAGVVQSPRYKIIEKKQPVAFWCNPISGHNTLYWYLQNLGQGPELLIRYENEEAVDDSQLPKDRFSAERLKGVDSTLKIQPAELGDSAVYLCASSLDPRYEQYFGPGTRLTVT.

This clone was detected only a few times. CDR3 nucleotide sequence: TGTGCCAGCAGCTTGCCCCAAGCCTATGGCTACACCTTC. Translation: CASSLPQAYGYTF. The genes are TRBV5-5 and TRBJ1-2, with unresolved D. Germline lookup yields CDR1 SGHKS and CDR2 YYEKEE (reference sequence). V dropped 1 base and J dropped 4 bases, with 8 bases sitting between them. CDR3 length: 13 residues.

The J gene is TRBJ1-1, the V gene TRBV7-3; 8 bases map to TRBD1. V lost 5 bases and J lost 2; bases outside the gene matches: 10. Germline V lookup: CDR1 SGHTA, CDR2 FQGTGA. CDR3 length equals 16 residues. CDR3 protein: CASSPFPDRGNTEAFF. For the CDR3, the DNA is TGTGCCAGCAGCCCCTTTCCCGACAGGGGAAACACTGAAGCTTTCTTT.